This T cell receptor (beta chain) was profiled in a study of T cell responses to AZD1222 COVID-19 vaccine (dated by TCRdb to the early 2020s). Some background on the complete study: AZD1222 recipients given second doses at about 4 weeks or at about 12 weeks were pooled, since spike-specific TCR depth and breadth were not found to differ between the two schedules. TCR sequencing covered fewer than 250 trial participants: 200 to 220 given two doses of AZD1222 and around 26 given two doses of MenACWY control vaccine. Enrollment into the trials was organized by age into subgroups of 18-55, 56-69 and 70-plus years, and those subgroups contained roughly 140, 27 and 60 TCR-sequenced participants, respectively. Broad study findings and their caveats: Only a handful of AZD1222 recipients were SARS-CoV-2 seropositive at baseline, limiting conclusions about previously exposed vaccinees. CD4 TCRs associated with the vaccine covered the entire spike protein, and the dominant responses were in regions 160-218 and 743-854. Reportedly, almost half of the unique spike-specific TCRs recognized epitopes lying outside the regions that are mutated in the B.1.351 and B.1.1.7 variants. Because no samples from the day 14 peak response were available, repertoires could be characterized only after the peak T cell response. Most participants were white British and females outnumbered males, and the authors suggested that clonal diversity may have been underestimated. After two AZD1222 doses, spike-specific TCR breadth and depth were significantly higher than at day 0 and than in MenACWY recipients. The 56-69-year group was small, and its depth increase did not reach significance, likely because of low power.

This clone came up once. Its antigen has not been determined. No clone much larger than this one lies a single base away; base qualities are absent. The meaning of the sample's time point label: baseline before first vaccination. Vaccinee samples came from UK trials COV001 and COV002, including a single-blind randomized controlled phase 2/3 trial of AZD1222 (ChAdOx1 nCoV-19) in healthy adults. For TCRbeta chain sequencing, PBMC samples from trial participants were taken at day 0 and at day 28 after the second dose. The CDR3 regions of human TCRbeta chains were analyzed by immunosequencing. Processing in the source paper ran as follows. Repertoire TCRs were matched against a reference library of SARS-CoV-2-specific TCRs generated with the MIRA antigen-specificity platform. Breadth meant the fraction of unique TCRs that were SARS-CoV-2-associated, whereas depth meant the fraction of total T cells that were SARS-CoV-2-associated. Each spike-specific TCR was assigned to its reactive spike region and to a CD4 or CD8 class using the MIRA data. Log10-transformed breadth and depth values were compared by one-way ANOVA with Sidak's multiple comparisons tests. Held by TCRdb, this immuneACCESS table contains in-frame sequences only and omits some clones. Under half of the omission traces to an unresolved V gene where checked; the cause of the rest is unknown. That table supplies the V and J calls and clone size; D and trimming were determined from the DNA. The sample yields 120,000 or so clones; 92% were counted once. The top ten constitute approximately 1% of the sample.

Trimming removed 8 bases from V and 3 bases from J, leaving 10 bases between the germline ends. From its cysteine to its phenylalanine, the CDR3 spans 13 amino acids. The CDR3 DNA has 39 bases and is translated from base 1. The starting material was peripheral blood, obtained on day 0 of AZD1222 vaccination. The chain was built from TRBV12-3 or TRBV12-4 and TRBJ2-2; too little of a D gene remains to name it. This clonotype was obtained from an adult in good health. This receptor carries the CDR3 CASSQWDTGELFF. The nucleotides are TGTGCCAGCTCACAATGGGACACCGGGGAGCTGTTTTTT.